This is a list of T cell receptor beta chains from one sample in a study of T-cell reconstitution after alpha-beta-depleted transplantation in children. One entry per CDR3 protein, called by TCRdb with MiXCR from the PCR reads. This sample yields approximately 490,000 distinct CDR3 sequences, of which over 9.5% are seen a single time; about 2% belongs to the top ten. This specimen was PBMCs, taken before TCRalphabeta/CD19-depleted stem cell transplant. These receptors all stem from a child aged 2-15 years with inherited bone marrow failure, due to receive a stem cell transplant. The CDR3 runs from the conserved cysteine through the conserved F or W. The D gene is left open where the match is weak. Part of the rows lack a size; the others show once, few, many or a class for expanded clones.

TRBJ2-6	17	.	.	TRBV19	CASSMGPKRSGANVLTF	TGTGCCAGTAGTATGGGTCCAAAACGATCTGGGGCCAACGTCCTGACTTTC
TRBJ2-7	17	.	many	TRBV7-2	CASSSNPGTVKSYEQYF	TGTGCCAGCAGCTCAAATCCGGGGACGGTGAAGTCCTACGAGCAGTACTTC
TRBJ2-1	16	TRBD2	.	TRBV14	CASSQLPGLVSNEQFF	TGTGCCAGCAGCCAACTGCCGGGACTAGTGAGCAATGAGCAGTTCTTC
TRBJ2-1	17	TRBD1	.	TRBV7-6	CASSLGGRGHSYNEQFF	TGTGCCAGCAGCTTAGGGGGTAGGGGGCACTCATACAATGAGCAGTTCTTC
TRBJ2-3	16	.	many	TRBV4-3	CASSQDAKGTGDTQYF	TGCGCCAGCAGCCAAGATGCCAAGGGTACAGGAGATACGCAGTATTTT
TRBJ2-7	15	TRBD2	many	TRBV4-3	CASSQGPSGNYEQYF	TGCGCCAGCAGCCAAGGGCCTAGCGGAAACTACGAGCAGTACTTC
TRBJ2-6	18	.	.	TRBV15	CATSRAGRYGSGANVLTF	TGTGCCACCAGCAGAGCCGGTAGGTACGGCTCTGGGGCCAACGTCCTGACTTTC
TRBJ2-1	14	TRBD2	many	TRBV29-1	CSVVGTSGNYEQFF	TGCAGCGTTGTCGGGACTAGCGGGAACTATGAGCAGTTCTTC
TRBJ2-7	16	.	.	TRBV7-1	CASSPGLGGCSYEQYF	TGTGCCAGCAGCCCTGGGCTGGGCGGCTGCTCCTACGAGCAGTACTTC
TRBJ1-5	14	TRBD1	many	TRBV27	CASSLQGQNQPQHF	TGTGCCAGCAGTTTACAGGGACAGAATCAGCCCCAGCATTTT
TRBJ1-1	13	.	many	TRBV12-3/TRBV12-4	CASGWTVNTEAFF	TGTGCCAGCGGATGGACAGTAAACACTGAAGCTTTCTTT
TRBJ2-2	13	.	few	TRBV20-1	CSARVGASGELFF	TGCAGTGCTAGAGTCGGCGCCAGTGGGGAGCTGTTTTTT
TRBJ1-1	11	.	.	TRBV20-1	CSAVQQLEALF	TGCAGTGCTGTGCAGCAACTTGAAGCTTTGTTT
TRBJ2-5	14	.	many	TRBV4-2	CASSQAGEGETQYF	TGTGCCAGCAGCCAAGCGGGAGAGGGGGAGACCCAGTACTTC
TRBJ2-7	15	.	many	TRBV20-1	CSAYSDTSQTYEQYF	TGCAGTGCTTACTCGGACACCTCTCAGACCTACGAGCAGTACTTC